These 18 T cell receptor beta chains were all obtained from the same sample, sequenced in a study of T cell responses to AZD1222 COVID-19 vaccine. Using immunoSEQ multiplex PCR, the repertoire was profiled, and TCRdb retains in-frame clones only, with some absent. The sample yields more than 120,000 clones, approximately 86% seen once. The material sequenced was peripheral blood, taken 28 days after the second AZD1222 dose. Every receptor here comes from an adult who received the AZD1222 COVID-19 vaccine.

V usage is TRBV7-9 and J usage is TRBJ1-5, with 10 bases aligning to TRBD1. Trimming at V came to 11 bases and at J to 0 bases, leaving 10 bases not matched to a gene. There are 16 residues in the CDR3. Germline CDR1 and CDR2: SEHNR and FQNEAQ (reference sequence). Here the CDR3 reads CAGSGTGVNSNQPQHF. The CDR3 nucleotides read TGTGCCGGATCCGGGACAGGGGTAAATAGCAATCAGCCCCAGCATTTT.

This sequence joins TRBV10-3 and TRBJ1-2, with TRBD1 matching 10 bases. Germline V lookup: CDR1 ENHRY, CDR2 SYGVKD. V dropped 5 bases and J dropped 8; count of bases not matched to a gene: 5. The CDR3 is 13 residues long. The DNA of the CDR3 is TGTGCCATCAGTCGACAGGGGGCAGAGGGCTACACCTTC. As protein: CAISRQGAEGYTF.

The rearrangement links TRBV29-1 to TRBJ2-3; perhaps TRBD2 as D (5 bases). V was cut by 4 bases and J by 0 bases, with 11 bases left in between. Germline loops: CDR1 SQVTM, CDR2 ANQGSEA. CDR3 length: 14 amino acids. CDR3 DNA sequence: TGCAGCGTTGCTGTGGGCGGGAGCACAGATACGCAGTATTTT. Translated: CSVAVGGSTDTQYF.

This clone appeared once. The chain couples TRBV11-2 to TRBJ2-5; 7 bases fit TRBD1. The ends lost 1 base at V and 1 base at J; junction bases unmatched: 6. CDR1 and CDR2 from the germline V gene are SGHAT and FQNNGV. The CDR3 covers 16 residues. The CDR3 protein is CASSLGPGTAQETQYF. In DNA, the CDR3 is TGTGCCAGCAGCTTAGGCCCCGGGACAGCCCAAGAGACCCAGTACTTC.

The chain has TRBV29-1 and TRBJ2-1, with 8 nucleotides matching TRBD2. CDR1 and CDR2 from the germline V gene are SQVTM and ANQGSEA. The length of the CDR3 is 14 residues. The J segment lost 8 bases and the V segment lost 8 bases, leaving 14 bases of the junction unmatched. The CDR3 coding sequence is TGCAGCTCTTGTAAGGGACTAGGGGGGCATGAGCAGTTCTTC. Protein product: CSSCKGLGGHEQFF.

The V gene is TRBV15, the J gene TRBJ1-1; D remains ambiguous. From germline, CDR1 is LNHNV and CDR2 YYDKDF (reference sequence). V lost 8 bases, J lost 4 bases, and 11 bases lay in between. The CDR3 runs to 12 residues. The CDR3 sequence is CATAPGSTEAFF. The CDR3 nucleotides read TGTGCCACCGCCCCGGGGAGCACTGAAGCTTTCTTT.

This chain connects TRBV15 to TRBJ1-1; no definite D call. Between the trimmed V and J ends, which lost 0 bases and 1 base, there was a span of 12 bases. Germline V lookup: CDR1 LNHNV, CDR2 YYDKDF (reference sequence). This CDR3 region has 16 residues. CDR3 bases: TGTGCCACCAGCAGAGATGGGCCGGGAGGGAACACTGAAGCTTTCTTT. This encodes CATSRDGPGGNTEAFF.

J is TRBJ2-1 and V is TRBV7-2; 7 positions match TRBD2. The V segment lost 5 bases and the J segment 5 bases; nucleotides outside the gene matches: 3. Looked up from germline, CDR1 is SGHTA and CDR2 is FQGNSA. The CDR3 consists of 13 residues. CDR3 bases: TGTGCCAGCAGCCGGAGCGGGAACAATGAGCAGTTCTTC. Translation: CASSRSGNNEQFF.

J is TRBJ1-1 and V is TRBV30; tentatively, D is TRBD1 (6 bases). Germline CDR1 is GTSNPN and CDR2 is SVGIG (reference sequence). Trimming cost V 2 bases and J 0 bases, with 19 bases left between them. The CDR3 runs 17 residues. This CDR3 is CAWSPVRGRGVNTEAFF. CDR3 sequence (DNA): TGTGCCTGGAGTCCAGTCAGGGGAAGAGGTGTGAACACTGAAGCTTTCTTT.

The CDR3 bases are TGCGCCAGCAGTGAGTCATCGATAGCGGCCGGGGAGACCCAGTACTTC. Protein product: CASSESSIAAGETQYF. This chain links TRBV10-1 with TRBJ2-5, with D maybe TRBD2 (6 bases). This CDR3 comprises 16 residues. Germline V gene lookup returns CDR1 WNHNN and CDR2 SYGVQD (reference sequence). V dropped 0 bases and J dropped 5 bases, with 16 bases sitting between them.

The rearrangement uses TRBV6-5 and TRBJ2-3, with TRBD2 matching over 9 bases. This CDR3 has 16 residues. Germline V gene lookup returns CDR1 MNHEY and CDR2 SVGAGI. V shed 3 bases, J shed 2 bases, and the junction held 6 bases outside the gene matches. The DNA of the CDR3 is TGTGCCAGCAGTTATTGGGCTAGCGGGGACACAGATACGCAGTATTTT. This codes for CASSYWASGDTDTQYF.

The chain joins TRBV24-1 to TRBJ2-5, with 9 bases matching TRBD1. The trim removed 2 bases at V and 3 bases at J, leaving 3 bases unmatched. The CDR3 is 15 residues long. Germline V gives CDR1 KGHDR, CDR2 SFDVKD. The CDR3 loop reads CATSDSWTGEETQYF. For the CDR3, the DNA is TGTGCCACCAGTGATTCGTGGACAGGGGAAGAGACCCAGTACTTC.

This chain connects TRBV29-1 to TRBJ2-7, with D perhaps TRBD1 (6 bases). The V and J ends lost 0 bases and 5 bases respectively, with 8 bases between them. The CDR3 is 12 residues long. Germline-derived CDR1 and CDR2 are SQVTM and ANQGSEA. The CDR3 nucleotides are TGCAGCGTTGAAGAGCACAGGGACGAGCAGTACTTC. Translating gives CSVEEHRDEQYF.

This chain joins TRBV11-2 and TRBJ2-7; D possibly corresponds to TRBD2 (6 bases). Deletions cut 4 bases from V and 0 bases from J, with 7 bases between. The CDR3 has 13 amino acids. CDR1 SGHAT and CDR2 FQNNGV come from the germline V gene. Here the CDR3 DNA reads TGTGCCAGCAGCTCCGGGGGCTCCTACGAGCAGTACTTC. Its translation: CASSSGGSYEQYF.

V usage is TRBV19 and J usage is TRBJ1-4; 9 positions match TRBD1. The CDR3 has 14 amino acids. Looked up from germline, CDR1 is LNHDA and CDR2 is SQIVND (reference sequence). With 10 bases clipped from V and 7 bases from J, the junction kept 10 bases outside the gene matches. CDR3 sequence: CATKSGTGREKLFF. The CDR3 DNA follows: TGTGCCACAAAATCCGGGACAGGGCGTGAAAAACTGTTTTTT. The full variable domain, its missing parts supplied by reference TRBV19 and TRBJ1-4, is DGGITQSPKYLFRKEGQNVTLSCEQNLNHDAMYWYRQDPGQGLRLIYYSQIVNDFQKGDIAEGYSVSREKKESFPLTVTSAQKNPTAFYLCATKSGTGREKLFFGSGTQLSVL.

This chain uses TRBV20-1 with TRBJ1-6, with D maybe TRBD1 (6 bases). The CDR3 is 15 amino acids. Trimming took 3 bases from V and 7 from J, leaving 16 bases between them. In germline, CDR1 is DFQATT, CDR2 SNEGSKA (reference sequence). The CDR3 DNA reads as TGCAGTGCTAGTCCTGGGACAACTAGGAATTCACCCCTCCACTTT. Translated: CSASPGTTRNSPLHF.

The rearrangement links TRBV18 to TRBJ1-1; perhaps TRBD1 as D (5 bases). Trimming cost V 3 bases and J 0 bases, with 20 bases left between them. Germline lookup yields CDR1 KGHSH and CDR2 LQKENI. The CDR3 loop spans 18 amino acids. CDR3 bases: TGTGCCAGCTCACCTACAACCCGGACACGAAATATGAACACTGAAGCTTTCTTT. It encodes CASSPTTRTRNMNTEAFF.

The J gene is TRBJ2-3, the V gene TRBV9, with 11 bases lining up with TRBD2. Germline CDR1 reads SGDLS; CDR2 reads YYNGEE. CDR3 length: 16 amino acids. V shed 0 bases and J 6 bases; nucleotides not matched to a gene: 6. The DNA for the CDR3 is TGTGCCAGCAGCGTAGTTAGCGGGGGGGCGAGTGATACGCAGTATTTT. It encodes CASSVVSGGASDTQYF.